The 5 T cell receptor beta chains below come from one sample, sequenced in a study of identifying expanded T cells in peripheral blood. Generated by immunoSEQ multiplex PCR, the TCRdb table keeps only in-frame clones and is missing some. The sample has tens of thousands of clones; more than 75% are singletons. Sequencing was performed on blood. The receptors shown here come from a person aged 18 to 75 in good health.

This clone was found once. As DNA, the CDR3 is TGTGCCAGCAGCCAGCACAGGGAGCTGTTTTTT. Translation: CASSQHRELFF. V is TRBV14 and J is TRBJ2-2; no clear D. Germline V gene sequence: CDR1 SGHDN, CDR2 FVKESK. Trimming removed 3 bases from V and 9 bases from J, with 5 bases in between. This CDR3 is 11 amino acids long.

The V and J genes are TRBV4-2 and TRBJ2-5; 10 bases line up with TRBD2. Germline values: CDR1 LGHNA, CDR2 YNFKEQ. The CDR3 has 18 amino acids. The J segment lost 3 bases and the V segment lost 2 bases, leaving 12 bases of the junction unmatched. CDR3 loop: CASSQPGLAISPKETQYF. The CDR3 nucleotides are TGTGCCAGCAGCCAACCGGGACTAGCGATTTCCCCAAAAGAGACCCAGTACTTC.

The chain uses TRBV7-9 and TRBJ1-5, with TRBD1 identical over 10 bases. Germline CDR1 reads SEHNR; CDR2 reads FQNEAQ (reference sequence). The ends lost 4 bases at V and 1 base at J; junction bases unmatched: 4. This CDR3 comprises 16 residues. CDR3 sequence reads: CASSSTGGWSNQPQHF. CDR3 DNA sequence: TGTGCCAGCAGCTCGACAGGGGGCTGGAGCAATCAGCCCCAGCATTTT.

V gene TRBV10-3 combines with J gene TRBJ2-1; either TRBD1 or TRBD2 may supply D (5 bases each). Germline V lookup: CDR1 ENHRY, CDR2 SYGVKD. Trimming took off 3 bases at V and 5 bases at J, with 14 bases between the two ends. This CDR3 spans 15 amino acids. The CDR3 DNA reads TGTGCCATCAGTGATAGGGGACGCCGGGACAATGAGCAGTTCTTC. Translating it yields CAISDRGRRDNEQFF.

This chain's CDR3 is CASSLDRDGEKLFF. CDR3 nucleotides: TGTGCCAGCAGCTTAGACAGGGATGGGGAAAAACTGTTTTTT. This chain links TRBV13 with TRBJ1-4; a possible D gene is TRBD1 (6 bases). This CDR3 has 14 amino acids. Looked up from germline, CDR1 is PRHDT and CDR2 is FYEKMQ (reference sequence). V was clipped by 1 base and J by 8 bases, with 11 bases between them.